These 5 T cell receptor beta chains were sequenced from one sample in a study of blood T cell repertoires in COVID-19. The protocol was immunoSEQ multiplex PCR, while the TCRdb copy is restricted to in-frame clones and leaves out a portion. Among about 110,000 clones listed, around 85% were seen once. The sequenced sample was peripheral blood. These TCRs come from a man between 65 and 85 years old with active or convalescent COVID-19.

The CDR3 DNA reads TGTGCCAGCAGCCCTCGACAGGGGGCGGGGGCAACTAATGAAAAACTGTTTTTT. It codes for CASSPRQGAGATNEKLFF. V and J are TRBV21-1 and TRBJ1-4; TRBD1, the table's D call, was not compared with the DNA. TRBV21-1 is an annotated pseudogene. The CDR3 loop spans 18 amino acids.

There are many counts of this clone. The V and J genes are TRBV5-1 and TRBJ2-7; 11 bases agree with TRBD2. V lost 3 bases, J lost 6 bases, and 8 bases stayed unmatched. Germline lookup yields CDR1 SGHRS and CDR2 YFSETQ. There are 15 residues in the CDR3. CDR3 sequence: CASSSLTSGTLEQYF. In DNA form, the CDR3 reads TGCGCCAGCAGCTCCCTGACTAGCGGGACTCTCGAGCAGTACTTC.

V usage is TRBV5-4 and J usage is TRBJ2-2; 12 bases line up with TRBD2. The length of the CDR3 is 16 residues. V shed 2 bases and J 2 bases; nucleotides not matched to a gene: 1. CDR1 and CDR2 (germline): SGHNT, YYREEE (reference sequence). CDR3 loop: CASSFGLAGNTGELFF. As DNA, the CDR3 is TGTGCCAGCAGCTTCGGACTAGCGGGAAACACCGGGGAGCTGTTTTTT.

The chain combines TRBV24-1 with TRBJ2-3; 7 positions match TRBD2. Losses at the gene ends were 2 bases for V and 5 bases for J; bases not matched to a gene: 6. CDR1 and CDR2 (germline): KGHDR, SFDVKD. The CDR3 has 15 amino acids. For the CDR3, the DNA is TGTGCCACCAGTGATTCCAGCGGGATTGGAGATACGCAGTATTTT. It encodes CATSDSSGIGDTQYF.

The V and J genes are TRBV2 and TRBJ1-2; D possibly corresponds to TRBD1 (6 bases). Germline values: CDR1 SNHLY, CDR2 FYNNEI. The CDR3 has 14 residues. The V gene lost 2 bases and the J gene lost 5 bases, with 12 bases spanning the gap. CDR3 protein: CASSEYRDTYGYTF. CDR3 coding DNA: TGTGCCAGCAGTGAATATCGGGACACTTATGGCTACACCTTC.